These 3 T cell receptor beta chains originate from one sample sequenced in a study of T cell responses to AZD1222 COVID-19 vaccine. Sequencing used immunoSEQ multiplex PCR; TCRdb keeps in-frame clones, though not all of them. The sample has 110,000 to 150,000 clones, 85% to 95% seen once. Sequences were derived from peripheral blood, sampled after recovery from COVID-19. These TCRs come from an adult who had recovered from COVID-19.

A single count supports this clone. CDR3 residues: CAWSVDIQNTEAFF. In DNA form, the CDR3 reads TGTGCCTGGAGTGTAGACATTCAGAACACTGAAGCTTTCTTT. The rearrangement links TRBV30 to TRBJ1-1; D is uncertain. Germline CDR1 GTSNPN, CDR2 SVGIG (reference sequence). This CDR3 spans 14 amino acids. Trimming shortened V by 0 bases and J by 1 base, and 9 bases separated the two germline ends.

V and J are TRBV5-1 and TRBJ2-3; D is ambiguous. V was cut by 2 bases and J by 2 bases, with 0 bases left in between. Looked up from germline, CDR1 is SGHRS and CDR2 is YFSETQ. This CDR3 is built from 11 residues. The CDR3 sequence: CASSFTDTQYF. The CDR3 DNA sequence: TGCGCCAGCAGCTTCACAGATACGCAGTATTTT.

This chain uses TRBV9 with TRBJ2-3; either TRBD1 or TRBD2 may supply D (5 bases each). CDR1 is SGDLS and CDR2 is YYNGEE in the germline V gene. This CDR3 contains 16 residues. Trimming left V 2 bases short and J 0 bases short, with 13 bases between. CDR3 sequence: CASSVVGTSSTDTQYF. The CDR3 coding sequence is TGTGCCAGCAGCGTCGTGGGGACCAGTAGCACAGATACGCAGTATTTT.